This T cell receptor beta chain appears in the sequencing data of a study of CD8+CD57+ T cells in acquired aplastic anemia. Background on the study: Sorted CD4+ and CD8+ cells yielded around 3 ug of DNA on average. Findings and caveats of the study: Patients had roughly 31 CD8+ CDR3 sequences in common with controls (the shared set).

Those patients picked for sequencing had displayed CD8+CD57+ cell expansion on flow cytometry. Acquired aplastic anemia of severe grade affected all patients. The table lists this clonotype with many counts. Its antigen is still unknown. This CDR3 is 14 amino acids long. In germline, CDR1 is SGHDT, CDR2 YYEEEE. With 0 bases removed from V and 7 bases from J, the gap between germline ends came to 14 bases. It was genomic DNA that served as the template for profiling TCR beta VDJ and CDR3. One entry per CDR3 protein results from TCRdb running MiXCR on the reads. The sample lists over 150,000 distinct CDR3 sequences; around half were seen once.

The clonotype was recovered from a human donor with aplastic anemia. The sequenced material came from sorted CD4+, CD8+, or CD8+CD57+ T cells (not recorded which) from PBMCs. The chain carries TRBV5-6 and TRBJ2-7; TRBD1 or TRBD2 may be the D gene (6 bases each). CDR3 sequence reads: CASSLEWGRDEQYF. CDR3 nucleotides: TGTGCCAGCAGCTTGGAATGGGGGCGGGATGAGCAGTACTTC.